This is a list of T cell receptor beta chains from one sample in a study of CD8 T cells in Susac syndrome. TCRdb re-called the immunoSEQ multiplex PCR reads through MiXCR, storing one row per CDR3 protein. The sample includes about 130,000 distinct CDR3 sequences, more than 85% of them seen just once. What was sequenced was CD8+ T cells from PBMCs. All receptors derive from a human donor with Susac syndrome. Both conserved end residues are part of each CDR3. Part of the rows lack a size; the others show once, few, many or a class for expanded clones.

j_call,clone_size,v_call,cdr3_aa
TRBJ2-2,.,TRBV6-5,CASSYSWTLANTGELFF
TRBJ2-7,.,TRBV10-3,CAISEDVGTAYEQYF
TRBJ2-7,.,TRBV3-1,CASSQEDVFYEQYF
TRBJ2-5,.,TRBV7-3,CASSLGDGETQYF
TRBJ1-2,.,TRBV2,CASSEYTGPTVRGYTF
TRBJ1-3,.,TRBV20-1,CSARDDREVNTIYF
TRBJ2-3,.,TRBV12-3/TRBV12-4,CASKPSGSSADTQYF
TRBJ2-7,.,TRBV6-2/TRBV6-3,CASSYISYEQYF
TRBJ2-2,.,TRBV6-5,CASSLTGLATGELFF
TRBJ2-1,once,TRBV20-1,CSASQISGYNEQFF
TRBJ2-5,.,TRBV2,CASSGHRGETQYF
TRBJ2-4,.,TRBV18,CASSPEIKNIQYF
TRBJ2-3,.,TRBV14,CASSQTRNTDTQYF
TRBJ1-1,once,TRBV30,CAWSVTVALNTEAFF
TRBJ2-7,.,TRBV12-3/TRBV12-4,CASSFAWVNTYEQYF
TRBJ2-1,once,TRBV11-2,CASSLVRSGEQFF
TRBJ2-5,.,TRBV9,CASSAEMTGGIQETQYF
TRBJ1-4,.,TRBV7-9,CAGQDSNEKLFF
TRBJ2-2,once,TRBV9,CASSVLAGELFF
TRBJ2-1,once,TRBV25-1,CASSEEVQHNEQFF
TRBJ1-1,.,TRBV2,CASREYGNTEAFF
TRBJ2-1,.,TRBV9,CASSVGDLGLGQFF
TRBJ2-1,.,TRBV19,CASKGQAYNEQFF
TRBJ2-1,.,TRBV21-1,CASSRLPAPTRSYNEQFF
TRBJ1-1,.,TRBV28,CASSFVAGANTEAFF
TRBJ2-1,.,TRBV20-1,CSASWAGGRADNEQFF
TRBJ2-7,.,TRBV5-6,CASSLYYGKGAGGDYEQYF
TRBJ2-3,.,TRBV4-1,CASSQARPDTQYF
TRBJ1-2,.,TRBV27,CASSRTGVGNYGYTF
TRBJ2-1,.,TRBV24-1,CATSNGLADYNEQFF
TRBJ2-7,.,TRBV19,CASSQLLHGTVYEQYF
TRBJ1-2,once,TRBV27,CASSLSSGMANGYTF
TRBJ2-1,.,TRBV9,CASSHKGLAGGTDNEQFF
TRBJ1-2,.,TRBV7-8,CASSLGGRTNYGYTF
TRBJ2-3,.,TRBV27,CASSGGLREGTDTQYF
TRBJ2-3,.,TRBV6-5,CASSYSALLAGSRDTQYF
TRBJ2-5,once,TRBV5-4,CASSFGLGPTETQYF
TRBJ2-7,.,TRBV27,CASSPVAGGPYEQYF
TRBJ1-2,.,TRBV9,CASSVTDQGYTF
TRBJ1-5,.,TRBV11-2,CARIGRSNQPQHF
TRBJ2-2,.,TRBV9,CASSVGAGGPTGELFF
TRBJ2-7,.,TRBV7-9,CASSVGTESSYEQYF
TRBJ2-7,once,TRBV11-2,CATTTYRGSYEQYF
TRBJ1-2,.,TRBV5-6,CASSLGRTYGYTF
TRBJ2-7,.,TRBV20-1,CSARHGSDEQYF
TRBJ2-7,.,TRBV27,CASSPDYRLGYEQYF
TRBJ2-1,.,TRBV19,CASSIAVGSSYNEQFF
TRBJ2-2,.,TRBV30,CAWSPGGGSNTGELFF